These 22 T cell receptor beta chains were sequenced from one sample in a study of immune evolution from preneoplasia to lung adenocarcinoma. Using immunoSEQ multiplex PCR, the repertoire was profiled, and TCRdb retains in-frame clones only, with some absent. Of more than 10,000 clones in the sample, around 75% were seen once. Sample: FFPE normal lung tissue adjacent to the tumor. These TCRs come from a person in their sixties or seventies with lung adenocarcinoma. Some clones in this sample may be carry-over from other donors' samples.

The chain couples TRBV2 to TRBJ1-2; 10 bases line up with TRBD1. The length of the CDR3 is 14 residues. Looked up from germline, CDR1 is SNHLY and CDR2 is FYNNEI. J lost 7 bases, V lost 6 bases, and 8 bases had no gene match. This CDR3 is CASRVGTGVFGYTF. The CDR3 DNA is TGTGCCAGCAGAGTGGGGACAGGGGTTTTTGGCTACACCTTC. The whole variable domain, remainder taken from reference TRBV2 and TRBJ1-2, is EPEVTQTPSHQVTQMGQEVILRCVPISNHLYFYWYRQILGQKVEFLVSFYNNEISEKSEIFDDQFSVERPDGSNFTLKIRSTKLEDSAMYFCASRVGTGVFGYTFGSGTRLTVV.

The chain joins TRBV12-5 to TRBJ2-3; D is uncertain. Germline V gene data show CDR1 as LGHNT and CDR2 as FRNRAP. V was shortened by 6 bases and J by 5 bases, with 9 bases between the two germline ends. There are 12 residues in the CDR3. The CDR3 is CASGLREDTQYF. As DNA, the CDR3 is TGTGCTAGTGGACTGAGAGAAGATACGCAGTATTTT.

CDR3 nucleotides: TGTGCCAGCAGCCTATCCGGGACAGGGGACCAGCCCCAGCATTTT. Translation: CASSLSGTGDQPQHF. V usage is TRBV5-6 and J usage is TRBJ1-5, with TRBD1 matching 10 bases. V dropped 4 bases and J dropped 7; count of bases not matched to a gene: 8. Germline loops: CDR1 SGHDT, CDR2 YYEEEE. There are 15 residues in the CDR3.

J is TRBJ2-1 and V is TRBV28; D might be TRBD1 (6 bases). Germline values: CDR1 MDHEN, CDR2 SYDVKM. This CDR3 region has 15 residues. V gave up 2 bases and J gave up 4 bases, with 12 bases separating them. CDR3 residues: CASSLESGDYNEQFF. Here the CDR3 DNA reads TGTGCCAGCAGTTTAGAGTCAGGGGATTACAATGAGCAGTTCTTC.

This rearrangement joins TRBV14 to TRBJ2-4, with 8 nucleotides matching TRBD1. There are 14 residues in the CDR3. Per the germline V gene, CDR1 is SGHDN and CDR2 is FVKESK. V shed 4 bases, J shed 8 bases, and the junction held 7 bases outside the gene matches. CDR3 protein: CASSPNRGTDIQYF. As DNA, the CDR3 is TGTGCCAGCAGCCCCAACAGGGGGACGGACATTCAGTACTTC.

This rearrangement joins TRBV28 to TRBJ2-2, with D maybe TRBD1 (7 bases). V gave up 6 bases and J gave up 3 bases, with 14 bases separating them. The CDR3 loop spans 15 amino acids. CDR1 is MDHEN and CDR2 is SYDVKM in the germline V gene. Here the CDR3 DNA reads TGTGCCAGCAGCCCCACAGGGGAGGACACCGGGGAGCTGTTTTTT. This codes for CASSPTGEDTGELFF.

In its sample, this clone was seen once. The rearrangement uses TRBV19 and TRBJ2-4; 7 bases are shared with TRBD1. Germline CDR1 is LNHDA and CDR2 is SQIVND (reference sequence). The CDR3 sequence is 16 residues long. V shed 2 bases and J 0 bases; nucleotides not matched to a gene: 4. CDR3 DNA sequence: TGTGCCAGTAGTATAAGGACAGGACTAGCCAAAAACATTCAGTACTTC. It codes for CASSIRTGLAKNIQYF. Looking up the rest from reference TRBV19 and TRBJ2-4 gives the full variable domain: DGGITQSPKYLFRKEGQNVTLSCEQNLNHDAMYWYRQDPGQGLRLIYYSQIVNDFQKGDIAEGYSVSREKKESFPLTVTSAQKNPTAFYLCASSIRTGLAKNIQYFGAGTRLSVL.

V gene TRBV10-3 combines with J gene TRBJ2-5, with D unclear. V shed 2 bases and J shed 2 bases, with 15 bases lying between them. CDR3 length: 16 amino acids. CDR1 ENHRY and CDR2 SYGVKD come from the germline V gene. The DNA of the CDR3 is TGTGCCATCAGTGAGGGGGTCTACGAAAGGCAAGAGACCCAGTACTTC. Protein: CAISEGVYERQETQYF.

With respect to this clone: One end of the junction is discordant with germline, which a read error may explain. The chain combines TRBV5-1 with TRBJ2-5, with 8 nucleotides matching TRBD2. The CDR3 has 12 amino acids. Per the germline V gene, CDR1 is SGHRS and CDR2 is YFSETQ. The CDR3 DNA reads TGTGCCAGCCAGCGGGGGAGGGAGACCCAGTACTTC. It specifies CASQRGRETQYF.

The CDR3 is CASSLEGTQQFF. The CDR3 DNA follows: TGCGCCAGCAGCTTGGAGGGGACCCAGCAGTTCTTC. V and J are TRBV5-1 and TRBJ2-1; D possibly matches TRBD1 or TRBD2 (5 bases each). Germline V gene lookup returns CDR1 SGHRS and CDR2 YFSETQ. V lost 0 bases and J lost 11, with 9 bases in between. The CDR3 has 12 residues.

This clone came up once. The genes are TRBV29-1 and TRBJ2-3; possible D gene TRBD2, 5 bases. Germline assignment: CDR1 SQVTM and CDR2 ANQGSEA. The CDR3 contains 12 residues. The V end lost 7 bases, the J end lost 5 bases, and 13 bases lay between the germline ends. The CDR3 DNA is TGCAGCGCAACGGTCCGGGAAGATACGCAGTATTTT. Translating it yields CSATVREDTQYF.

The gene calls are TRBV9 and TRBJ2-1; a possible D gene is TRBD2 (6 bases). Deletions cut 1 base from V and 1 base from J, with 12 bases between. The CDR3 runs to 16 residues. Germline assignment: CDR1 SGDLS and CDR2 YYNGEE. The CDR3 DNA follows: TGTGCCAGCAGCGTAACCGGGAGTTCTTCCTACAATGAGCAGTTCTTC. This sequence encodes CASSVTGSSSYNEQFF.

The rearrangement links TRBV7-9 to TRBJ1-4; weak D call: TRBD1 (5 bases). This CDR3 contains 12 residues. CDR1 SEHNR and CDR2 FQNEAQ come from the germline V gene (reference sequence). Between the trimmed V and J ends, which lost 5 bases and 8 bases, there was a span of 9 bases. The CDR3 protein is CASSLDSEKLFF. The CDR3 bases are TGTGCCAGCAGCCTAGACAGCGAAAAACTGTTTTTT.

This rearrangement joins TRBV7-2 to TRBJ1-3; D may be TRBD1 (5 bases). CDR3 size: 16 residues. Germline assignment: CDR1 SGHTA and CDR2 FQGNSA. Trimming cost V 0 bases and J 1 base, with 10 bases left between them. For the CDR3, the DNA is TGTGCCAGCAGCTTAGCCGGGGCATCTTCTGGAAACACCATATATTTT. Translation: CASSLAGASSGNTIYF. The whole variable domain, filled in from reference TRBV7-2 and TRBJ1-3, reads GAGVSQSPSNKVTEKGKDVELRCDPISGHTALYWYRQSLGQGLEFLIYFQGNSAPDKSGLPSDRFSAERTGGSVSTLTIQRTQQEDSAVYLCASSLAGASSGNTIYFGEGSWLTVV.

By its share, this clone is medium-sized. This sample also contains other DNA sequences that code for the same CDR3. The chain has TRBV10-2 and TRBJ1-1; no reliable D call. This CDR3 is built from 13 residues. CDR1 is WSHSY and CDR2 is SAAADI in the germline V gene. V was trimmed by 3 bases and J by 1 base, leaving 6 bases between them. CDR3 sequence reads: CASSENTNTEAFF. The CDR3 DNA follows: TGCGCCAGCAGTGAAAACACGAACACTGAAGCTTTCTTT.

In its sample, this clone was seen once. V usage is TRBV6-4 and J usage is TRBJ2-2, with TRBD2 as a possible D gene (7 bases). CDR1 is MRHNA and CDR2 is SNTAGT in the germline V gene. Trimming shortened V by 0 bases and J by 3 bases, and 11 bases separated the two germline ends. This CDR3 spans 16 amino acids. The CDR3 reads CASSDSGGRDTGELFF. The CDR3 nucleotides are TGTGCCAGCAGTGACTCCGGGGGGCGTGACACCGGGGAGCTGTTTTTT.

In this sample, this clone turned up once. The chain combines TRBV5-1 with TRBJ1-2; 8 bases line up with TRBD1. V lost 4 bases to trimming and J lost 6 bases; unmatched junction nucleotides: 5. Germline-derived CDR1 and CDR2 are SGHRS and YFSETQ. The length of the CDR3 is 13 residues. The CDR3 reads CASSLGQGDGYTF. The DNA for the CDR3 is TGCGCCAGCAGCCTTGGACAGGGTGATGGCTACACCTTC.

The CDR3 spells CAWRLGDRDENIQYF. For the CDR3, the DNA is TGTGCCTGGAGACTGGGCGACAGGGATGAAAACATTCAGTACTTC. The chain uses TRBV30 and TRBJ2-4, with 7 positions matching TRBD1. CDR3 length equals 15 residues. CDR1 is GTSNPN, CDR2 SVGIG, per germline (reference sequence). The V segment lost 3 bases and the J segment 5 bases; nucleotides outside the gene matches: 10.

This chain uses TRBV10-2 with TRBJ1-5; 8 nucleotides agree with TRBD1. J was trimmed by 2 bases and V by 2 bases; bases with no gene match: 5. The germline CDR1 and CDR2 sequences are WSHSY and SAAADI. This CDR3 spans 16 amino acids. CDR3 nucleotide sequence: TGCGCCAGCAGTGAGACAGGGGGAGGTGGCAATCAGCCCCAGCATTTT. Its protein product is CASSETGGGGNQPQHF.

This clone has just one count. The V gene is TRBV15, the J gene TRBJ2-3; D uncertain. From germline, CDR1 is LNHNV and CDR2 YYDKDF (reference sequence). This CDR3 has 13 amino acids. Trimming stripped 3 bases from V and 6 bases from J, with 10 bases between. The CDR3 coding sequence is TGTGCCACCAGCAGCTCCGCGACGGATACGCAGTATTTT. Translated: CATSSSATDTQYF. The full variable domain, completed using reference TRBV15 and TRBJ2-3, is DAMVIQNPRYQVTQFGKPVTLSCSQTLNHNVMYWYQQKSSQAPKLLFHYYDKDFNNEADTPDNFQSRRPNTSFCFLDIRSPGLGDTAMYLCATSSSATDTQYFGPGTRLTVL.

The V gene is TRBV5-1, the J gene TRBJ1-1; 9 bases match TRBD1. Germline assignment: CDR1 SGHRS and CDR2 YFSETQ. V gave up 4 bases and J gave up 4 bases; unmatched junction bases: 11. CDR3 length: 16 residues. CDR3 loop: CASSRVGGGQGTEAFF. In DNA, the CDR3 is TGCGCCAGCAGCCGAGTCGGAGGGGGACAGGGCACTGAAGCTTTCTTT.

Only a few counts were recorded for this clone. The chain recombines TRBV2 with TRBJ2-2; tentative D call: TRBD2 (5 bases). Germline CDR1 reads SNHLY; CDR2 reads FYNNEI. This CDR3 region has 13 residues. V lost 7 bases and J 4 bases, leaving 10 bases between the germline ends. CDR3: CASTDFITGELFF. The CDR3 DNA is TGTGCCAGCACGGACTTCATCACCGGGGAGCTGTTTTTT.